The 20 T cell receptor beta chains in this list originate from one sample, sequenced in a study of response to subunit inactivated influenza vaccine. Each CDR3 protein gets one entry after TCRdb re-called the RT-PCR reads with MiXCR. The table records about 780,000 distinct CDR3 sequences, around 18% of them present only once. The specimen was PBMCs from blood, collected roughly 5 days after vaccination. These TCRs come from a man aged 50-59 years who received an inactivated influenza vaccine.

This sequence joins TRBV12-3 or TRBV12-4 and TRBJ1-6, with 9 bases identical to TRBD1. V gave up 7 bases and J gave up 7 bases; unmatched junction bases: 5. The CDR3 runs 14 residues. The CDR3 DNA is TGTGCCAGCATCCAGGGACAGGGAAATTCACCCCTCCACTTT. This codes for CASIQGQGNSPLHF.

To note about this clonotype: The junction does not match germline at one end; this may be a read error. The chain has TRBV20-1 and TRBJ2-3; D is ambiguous. Germline values: CDR1 DFQATT, CDR2 SNEGSKA (reference sequence). CDR3 length: 11 residues. The CDR3, as DNA: TGCAGTGTTTCGTTAGCAGAAACGCAGTATTTT. Amino acid sequence: CSVSLAETQYF.

This clonotype was observed a handful of times. The rearrangement links TRBV7-2 to TRBJ1-2; D uncertain. Per the germline V gene, CDR1 is SGHTA and CDR2 is FQGNSA. The CDR3 spans 15 residues. V lost 5 bases, J lost 2 bases, and 15 bases lay in between. The CDR3 region has the DNA TGTGCCAGCAGCCTGTCGGCGCAGGAAAACTATGGCTACACCTTC. The encoded protein is CASSLSAQENYGYTF.

The CDR3 region is CASTSPGGHGGNQPQHF. The DNA for the CDR3 is TGTGCCAGCACCTCCCCCGGAGGCCATGGGGGCAATCAGCCCCAGCATTTT. V usage is TRBV19 and J usage is TRBJ1-5, with D uncertain. The CDR3 extends over 17 amino acids. Germline CDR1 is LNHDA and CDR2 is SQIVND (reference sequence). V was cut by 9 bases and J by 2 bases, with 23 bases left in between.

This clonotype appeared a few times. The rearrangement uses TRBV12-3 or TRBV12-4 and TRBJ2-7, with a weak D call TRBD2 (5 bases). There are 13 residues in the CDR3. V gave up 6 bases and J gave up 1 base, with 10 bases separating them. In DNA, the CDR3 is TGTGCCAGCAGAAGTTGGAGGTCCTACGAGCAGTACTTC. Translating it yields CASRSWRSYEQYF.

This clonotype has just a few counts. V usage is TRBV11-2 and J usage is TRBJ1-4; weak D call: TRBD1 (6 bases). Between the trimmed V and J ends, which lost 5 bases and 8 bases, there was a span of 15 bases. This CDR3 is built from 14 residues. From germline, CDR1 is SGHAT and CDR2 FQNNGV. CDR3: CASSRDRKGEKLFF. The CDR3 DNA reads as TGTGCCAGCAGCCGTGACAGGAAAGGAGAAAAACTGTTTTTT.

This chain links TRBV7-9 with TRBJ1-6; the D gene is possibly TRBD1 (5 bases). Germline V gives CDR1 SEHNR, CDR2 FQNEAQ (reference sequence). V was clipped by 3 bases and J by 10 bases, with 13 bases between them. The CDR3 is 14 amino acids. CDR3 bases: TGTGCCAGCAGCTTCCAGGGTGTAGGGTCACCCCTCCACTTT. This translates into CASSFQGVGSPLHF.

The J gene is TRBJ1-5, the V gene TRBV27; the D gene is possibly TRBD1 (5 bases). The CDR3 is 16 amino acids. Germline loops: CDR1 MNHEY, CDR2 SMNVEV (reference sequence). V shed 0 bases and J shed 8 bases, with 17 bases lying between them. The CDR3 protein is CASSLSRGASGEPQHF. CDR3 DNA: TGTGCCAGCAGTTTATCCCGGGGAGCATCGGGGGAGCCCCAGCATTTT.

This clonotype showed up just a few times. The chain carries TRBV11-2 and TRBJ2-1; the D gene is possibly TRBD2 (6 bases). Trimming removed 5 bases from V and 4 bases from J, with 15 bases in between. The CDR3 covers 15 residues. CDR1 and CDR2 from the germline V gene are SGHAT and FQNNGV. The CDR3 protein is CASSELGRGYNEQFF. In DNA form, the CDR3 reads TGTGCCAGCAGCGAACTAGGACGGGGGTACAATGAGCAGTTCTTC. The variable domain in full, completed from reference TRBV11-2 and TRBJ2-1, reads EAGVAQSPRYKIIEKRQSVAFWCNPISGHATLYWYQQILGQGPKLLIQFQNNGVVDDSQLPKDRFSAERLKGVDSTLKIQPAKLEDSAVYLCASSELGRGYNEQFFGPGTRLTVL.

This clonotype was observed a few times. The rearrangement joins TRBV4-2 to TRBJ2-6; 7 positions agree with TRBD2. The CDR3 has 21 residues. Germline V CDR1 and CDR2: LGHNA, YNFKEQ. The V and J ends lost 4 bases and 0 bases, in that order; junction bases with no gene match: 18. This CDR3 is CASSPRFQPGLLYSGANVLTF. The CDR3 DNA is TGTGCCAGCAGCCCTCGTTTTCAACCGGGACTACTATACTCTGGGGCCAACGTCCTGACTTTC.

This clonotype was counted at least ten times. V is TRBV10-3 and J is TRBJ2-3, with D perhaps matching TRBD2 (5 bases). Germline V lookup: CDR1 ENHRY, CDR2 SYGVKD. V dropped 2 bases and J dropped 7 bases, with 7 bases sitting between them. The CDR3 runs to 12 residues. For the CDR3, the DNA is TGTGCCATCAGTGAGCGGGATAATACGCAGTATTTT. Protein product: CAISERDNTQYF.

This clonotype has more than one count but fewer than ten. The genes are TRBV11-1 and TRBJ2-1; 9 bases line up with TRBD2. The CDR3 spans 18 residues. V lost 0 bases to trimming and J lost 4 bases; unmatched junction nucleotides: 10. CDR1 SGHAT and CDR2 FQDESV come from the germline V gene (reference sequence). The CDR3 DNA sequence: TGTGCCAGCAGCTTAGCCCCCTTTAGCGGGAGAGGGTACAATGAGCAGTTCTTC. Translating it yields CASSLAPFSGRGYNEQFF.

This clonotype was recorded at least ten times. The chain is built from TRBV9 and TRBJ1-5, with D perhaps TRBD1 (6 bases). The CDR3 runs 14 residues. Germline CDR1 is SGDLS and CDR2 is YYNGEE. Trimming removed 0 bases at V and 4 bases at J, with 8 bases between. The CDR3 bases are TGTGCCAGCAGCGTAGGGACAGTAAATCAGCCCCAGCATTTT. Translated, it gives CASSVGTVNQPQHF.

This chain links TRBV16 with TRBJ1-1; D might be TRBD1 (6 bases). Germline V gene lookup returns CDR1 KGHSY and CDR2 FQNENV. V was shortened by 0 bases and J by 2 bases, with 10 bases between the two germline ends. CDR3 length equals 15 residues. The CDR3 sequence: CASSQSRTVNTEAFF. In DNA form, the CDR3 reads TGTGCCAGCAGCCAATCTCGGACAGTTAACACTGAAGCTTTCTTT.

The V and J genes are TRBV5-1 and TRBJ2-7; 8 bases align to TRBD2. The germline gives CDR1 SGHRS, CDR2 YFSETQ. Unmatched junction bases numbered 7, after V lost 3 bases and J lost 2 bases. CDR3 length: 15 residues. CDR3 region: CASSSGGTVTYEQYF. The CDR3 DNA sequence: TGCGCCAGCAGCTCGGGAGGGACGGTAACCTACGAGCAGTACTTC.

This clonotype showed up just a few times. The genes are TRBV15 and TRBJ1-1; possibly TRBD1 for D (5 bases). Germline loops: CDR1 LNHNV, CDR2 YYDKDF (reference sequence). CDR3 length equals 15 residues. The V end was cut by 1 base, the J end by 2 bases, with 11 bases between. The CDR3 region is CATSRAAGINTEAFF. In DNA form, the CDR3 reads TGTGCCACCAGCAGAGCGGCAGGGATTAACACTGAAGCTTTCTTT.

This chain connects TRBV7-3 to TRBJ2-1; 8 bases are shared with TRBD2. The junction had 10 bases not matched to a gene; V was cut back by 1 base and J by 5 bases. Germline lookup yields CDR1 SGHTA and CDR2 FQGTGA. CDR3 length: 17 amino acids. CDR3 bases: TGTGCCAGCAGCTTAAAGTTTCAAGCGGGAGTCCACAATGAGCAGTTCTTC. Amino acids: CASSLKFQAGVHNEQFF.

On this clonotype: Because the CDR3 is missing its conserved closing phenylalanine or tryptophan, this is likely a read error. This rearrangement joins TRBV5-1 to TRBJ2-7; a possible D gene is TRBD2 (6 bases). Trimming took 6 bases from V and 2 from J, leaving 18 bases between them. The CDR3 has 15 residues. The V gene's germline CDR1 is SGHRS and CDR2 YFSETQ. CDR3 nucleotide sequence: TGCGCCAGCACCACTTCGACTAGTGGGGCCTACGAGCAGTACTTG. As protein: CASTTSTSGAYEQYL.

The chain carries TRBV2 and TRBJ2-7, with a tentative D call TRBD2 (5 bases). Per germline, CDR1 SNHLY and CDR2 FYNNEI. This CDR3 has 17 residues. V shed 4 bases and J shed 1 base, with 20 bases lying between them. DNA of the CDR3: TGTGCCAGCAGTGCTCTTGTACTAAGCGGATTTTCCTACGAGCAGTACTTC. This sequence encodes CASSALVLSGFSYEQYF.

This clonotype showed up just a few times. The chain uses TRBV6-2 or TRBV6-3 and TRBJ2-7; 10 bases are shared with TRBD1. This CDR3 spans 14 amino acids. With 2 bases clipped from V and 7 bases from J, the junction kept 5 bases outside the gene matches. Germline CDR1 reads MNHEY; CDR2 reads SVGEGT. The CDR3 sequence: CASSYLGQGSEQYF. The CDR3, as DNA: TGTGCCAGCAGTTACCTGGGACAGGGGTCGGAGCAGTACTTC.